The sequence of this TCR beta chain was determined in a study of blood T cell repertoires in COVID-19. Background on the study: Spain, Italy and the United States supplied samples that represented acute and convalescent COVID-19.

Of note for this clone: Other nucleotide sequences from this sample produce the same CDR3.

In the original analysis: Reference gene primer amplification in the assay estimated nucleated cell counts. The table came from immunoSEQ multiplex PCR; TCRdb's copy has only in-frame clones and leaves some out. V, J and clone size are taken as reported in that table, and D and trimming were inferred from the DNA itself. Among 95,000 to 130,000 clones listed, about 80% were seen once. The CDR3 runs to 13 residues. Trimming left V 6 bases short and J 1 base short, with 9 bases between. Input material: peripheral blood. The TCR was taken from a man aged 65 to 85 with active or convalescent COVID-19. The rearrangement joins TRBV12-3 or TRBV12-4 to TRBJ1-1; D is possibly TRBD1 (5 bases). The CDR3 DNA follows: TGTGCCAGCAGAGGGCAGGGGAACACTGAAGCTTTCTTT. Translated: CASRGQGNTEAFF.